This entry describes one T cell receptor (beta chain). This specimen comes from a study of blood T cell repertoires in COVID-19. Sequencing was performed with immunoSEQ multiplex PCR; in TCRdb, only in-frame clones are kept and a portion is missing. The sample contains over 200,000 clones, more than 85% of which appear only once. Sequences were obtained from peripheral blood. This sequence originates from a person aged 18 to 30 with COVID-19, enrolled during active disease.

Here the CDR3 reads CASSARLAGEQYF. The CDR3, as DNA: TGTGCCAGCAGCGCGCGACTAGCGGGCGAGCAGTACTTC. This sequence joins TRBV5-6 and TRBJ2-7; TRBD2 agrees at 10 bases. Germline assignment: CDR1 SGHDT and CDR2 YYEEEE. With V trimmed by 4 bases and J by 6 bases, 4 bases remained unmatched. CDR3 length: 13 amino acids.